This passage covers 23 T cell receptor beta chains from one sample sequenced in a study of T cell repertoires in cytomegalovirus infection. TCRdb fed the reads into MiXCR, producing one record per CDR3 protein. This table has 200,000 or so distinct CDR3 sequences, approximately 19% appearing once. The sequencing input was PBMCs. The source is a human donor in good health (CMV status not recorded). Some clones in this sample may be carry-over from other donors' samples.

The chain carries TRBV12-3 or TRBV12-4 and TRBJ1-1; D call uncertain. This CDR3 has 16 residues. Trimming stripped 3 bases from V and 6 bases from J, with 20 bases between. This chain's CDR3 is CASSLSPPSGSAEAFF. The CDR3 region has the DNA TGTGCCAGCAGTTTGTCCCCCCCCTCGGGGTCGGCTGAAGCTTTCTTT.

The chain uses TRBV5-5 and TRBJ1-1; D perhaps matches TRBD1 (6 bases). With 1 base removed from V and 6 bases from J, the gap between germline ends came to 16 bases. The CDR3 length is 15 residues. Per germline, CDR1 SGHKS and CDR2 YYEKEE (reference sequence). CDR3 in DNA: TGTGCCAGCAGCTTGACAGGGAGCCCGGGGGCTGAAGCTTTCTTT. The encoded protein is CASSLTGSPGAEAFF.

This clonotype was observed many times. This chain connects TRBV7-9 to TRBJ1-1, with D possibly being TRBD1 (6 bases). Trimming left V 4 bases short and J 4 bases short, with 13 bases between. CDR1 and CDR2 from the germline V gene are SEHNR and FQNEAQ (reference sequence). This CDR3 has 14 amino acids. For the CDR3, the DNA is TGTGCCAGCAGCTCAATGGGGGCAGGCACTGAAGCTTTCTTT. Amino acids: CASSSMGAGTEAFF.

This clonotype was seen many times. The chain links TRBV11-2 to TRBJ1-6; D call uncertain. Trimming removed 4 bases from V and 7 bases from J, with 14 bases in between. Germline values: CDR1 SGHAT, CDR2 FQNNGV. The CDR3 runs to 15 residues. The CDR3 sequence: CASSSFGPKNSPLHF. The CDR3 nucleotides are TGTGCCAGCAGCTCCTTCGGCCCGAAGAATTCACCCCTCCACTTT.

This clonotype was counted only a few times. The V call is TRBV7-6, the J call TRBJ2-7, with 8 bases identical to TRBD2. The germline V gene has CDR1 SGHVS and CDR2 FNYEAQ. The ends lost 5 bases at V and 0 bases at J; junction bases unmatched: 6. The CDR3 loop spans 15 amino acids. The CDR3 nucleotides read TGTGCCAGCAGCCAGGGCGGGACTAGCTCCTACGAGCAGTACTTC. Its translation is CASSQGGTSSYEQYF.

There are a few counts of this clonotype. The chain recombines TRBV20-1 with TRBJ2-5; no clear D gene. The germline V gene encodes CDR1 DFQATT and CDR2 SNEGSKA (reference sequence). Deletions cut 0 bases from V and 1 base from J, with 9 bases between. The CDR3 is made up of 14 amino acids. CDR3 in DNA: TGCAGTGCTAGAGATCCGTGGTCCCAAGAGACCCAGTACTTC. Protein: CSARDPWSQETQYF.

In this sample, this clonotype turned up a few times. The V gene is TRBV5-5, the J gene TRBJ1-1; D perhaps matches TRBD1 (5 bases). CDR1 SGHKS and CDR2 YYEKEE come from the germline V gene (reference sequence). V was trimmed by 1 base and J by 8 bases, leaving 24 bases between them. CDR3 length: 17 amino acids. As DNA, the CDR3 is TGTGCCAGCAGCTTGAGGGGCGAGACGGCCACCGGCCACGAAGCTTTCTTT. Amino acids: CASSLRGETATGHEAFF.

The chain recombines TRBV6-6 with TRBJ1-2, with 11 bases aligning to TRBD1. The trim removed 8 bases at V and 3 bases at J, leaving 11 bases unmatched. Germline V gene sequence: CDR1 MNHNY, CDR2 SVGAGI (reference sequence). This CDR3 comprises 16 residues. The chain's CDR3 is CASRQDPGQGDYGYTF. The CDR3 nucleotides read TGTGCCAGCCGCCAAGACCCGGGACAGGGGGACTATGGCTACACCTTC.

DNA of the CDR3: TGCGCCAGCAGCTCCGGGACAGGGGGGATGAACACTGAAGCTTTCTTT. This gives the protein CASSSGTGGMNTEAFF. The chain carries TRBV5-1 and TRBJ1-1, with 11 bases that match TRBD1. The V gene's germline CDR1 is SGHRS and CDR2 YFSETQ. This CDR3 region has 16 residues. With 3 bases clipped from V and 0 bases from J, the junction kept 4 bases outside the gene matches.

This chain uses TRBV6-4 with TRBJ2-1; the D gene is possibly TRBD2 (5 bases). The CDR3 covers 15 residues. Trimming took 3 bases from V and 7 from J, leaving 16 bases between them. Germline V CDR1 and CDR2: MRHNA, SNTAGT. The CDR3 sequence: CASSEADHGNNEQFF. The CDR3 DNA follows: TGTGCCAGCAGTGAAGCGGATCATGGGAATAATGAGCAGTTCTTC.

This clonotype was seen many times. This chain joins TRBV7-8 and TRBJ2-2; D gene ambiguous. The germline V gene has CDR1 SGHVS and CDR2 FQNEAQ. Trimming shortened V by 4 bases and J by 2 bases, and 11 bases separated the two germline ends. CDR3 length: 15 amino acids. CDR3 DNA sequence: TGTGCCAGCAGCTCCGGTACTCGAAACACCGGGGAGCTGTTTTTT. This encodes CASSSGTRNTGELFF.

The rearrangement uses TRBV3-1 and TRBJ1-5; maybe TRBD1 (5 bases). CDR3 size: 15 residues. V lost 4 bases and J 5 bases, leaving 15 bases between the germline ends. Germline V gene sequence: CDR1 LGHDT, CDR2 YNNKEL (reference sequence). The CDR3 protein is CASSPSGASHQPQHF. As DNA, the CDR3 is TGTGCCAGCAGCCCCTCCGGGGCCTCGCATCAGCCCCAGCATTTT.

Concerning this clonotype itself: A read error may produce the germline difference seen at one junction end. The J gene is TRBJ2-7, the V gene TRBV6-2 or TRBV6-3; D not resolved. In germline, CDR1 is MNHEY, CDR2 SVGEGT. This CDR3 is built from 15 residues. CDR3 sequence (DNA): TGTGCCACCAGTTACCCGAACAGACATCGCTACGAGCAGTACTTC. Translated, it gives CATSYPNRHRYEQYF.

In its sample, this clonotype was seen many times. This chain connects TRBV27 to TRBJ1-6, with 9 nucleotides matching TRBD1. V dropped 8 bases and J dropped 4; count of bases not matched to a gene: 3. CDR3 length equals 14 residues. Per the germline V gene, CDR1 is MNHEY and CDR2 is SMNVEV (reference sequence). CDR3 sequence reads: CASGTGTYNSPLHF. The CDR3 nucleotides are TGTGCCAGCGGGACAGGGACTTATAATTCACCCCTCCACTTT.

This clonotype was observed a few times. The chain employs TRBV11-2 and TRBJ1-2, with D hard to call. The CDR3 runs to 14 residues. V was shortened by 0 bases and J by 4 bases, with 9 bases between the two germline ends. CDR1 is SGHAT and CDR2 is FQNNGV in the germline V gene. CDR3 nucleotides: TGTGCCAGCAGCTTAGATGGAGGGATCTATGGCTACACCTTC. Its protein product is CASSLDGGIYGYTF.

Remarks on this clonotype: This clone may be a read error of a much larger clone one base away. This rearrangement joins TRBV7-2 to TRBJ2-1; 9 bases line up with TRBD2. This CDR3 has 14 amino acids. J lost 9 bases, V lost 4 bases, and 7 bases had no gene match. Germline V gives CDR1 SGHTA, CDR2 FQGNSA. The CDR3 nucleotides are TGTGCCAGCAGCTCGGGACTAGCCTCCATTGAGCAGTTCTTC. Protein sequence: CASSSGLASIEQFF.

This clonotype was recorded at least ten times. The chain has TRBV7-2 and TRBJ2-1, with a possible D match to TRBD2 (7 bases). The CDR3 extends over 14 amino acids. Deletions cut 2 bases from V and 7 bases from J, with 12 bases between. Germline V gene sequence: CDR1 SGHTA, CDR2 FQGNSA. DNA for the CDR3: TGTGCCAGCAGCTTACGGGGGGCTGGAAATGAGCAGTTCTTC. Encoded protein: CASSLRGAGNEQFF.

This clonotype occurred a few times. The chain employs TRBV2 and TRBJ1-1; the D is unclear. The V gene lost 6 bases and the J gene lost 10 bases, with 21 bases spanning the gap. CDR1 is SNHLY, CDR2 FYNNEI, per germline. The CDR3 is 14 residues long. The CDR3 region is CASRPGWTGYGAFF. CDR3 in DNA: TGTGCCAGCAGGCCAGGATGGACGGGGTATGGAGCTTTCTTT. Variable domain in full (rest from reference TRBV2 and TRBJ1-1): EPEVTQTPSHQVTQMGQEVILRCVPISNHLYFYWYRQILGQKVEFLVSFYNNEISEKSEIFDDQFSVERPDGSNFTLKIRSTKLEDSAMYFCASRPGWTGYGAFFGQGTRLTVV.

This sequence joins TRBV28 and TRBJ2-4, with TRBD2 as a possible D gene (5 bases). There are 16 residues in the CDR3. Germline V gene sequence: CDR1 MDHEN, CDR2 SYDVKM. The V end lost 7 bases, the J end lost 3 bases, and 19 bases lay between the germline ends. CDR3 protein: CASTERGYGGKNIQYF. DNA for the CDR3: TGTGCCAGCACCGAACGGGGATATGGAGGCAAAAACATTCAGTACTTC.

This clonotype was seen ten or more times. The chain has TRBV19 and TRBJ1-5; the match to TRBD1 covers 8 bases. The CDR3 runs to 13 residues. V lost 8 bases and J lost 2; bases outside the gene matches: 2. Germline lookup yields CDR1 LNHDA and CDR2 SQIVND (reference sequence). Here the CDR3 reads CASQDRGNQPQHF. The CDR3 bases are TGTGCCAGTCAGGACAGGGGCAATCAGCCCCAGCATTTT.

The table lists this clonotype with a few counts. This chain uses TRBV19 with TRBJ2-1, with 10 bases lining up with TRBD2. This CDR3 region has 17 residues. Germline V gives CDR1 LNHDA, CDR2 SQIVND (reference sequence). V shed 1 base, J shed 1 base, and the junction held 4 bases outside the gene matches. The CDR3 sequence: CASSIVSGRGSYNEQFF. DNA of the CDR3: TGTGCCAGTAGTATAGTCAGCGGGAGGGGGTCCTACAATGAGCAGTTCTTC. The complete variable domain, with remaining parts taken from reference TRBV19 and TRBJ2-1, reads DGGITQSPKYLFRKEGQNVTLSCEQNLNHDAMYWYRQDPGQGLRLIYYSQIVNDFQKGDIAEGYSVSREKKESFPLTVTSAQKNPTAFYLCASSIVSGRGSYNEQFFGPGTRLTVL.

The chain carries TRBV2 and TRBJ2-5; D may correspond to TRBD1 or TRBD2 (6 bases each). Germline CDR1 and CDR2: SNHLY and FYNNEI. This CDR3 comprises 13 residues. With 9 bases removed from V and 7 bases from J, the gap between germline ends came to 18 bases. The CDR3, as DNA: TGTGCCAGTGGGATACAGGGACTGGGGACCCAGTACTTC. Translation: CASGIQGLGTQYF.

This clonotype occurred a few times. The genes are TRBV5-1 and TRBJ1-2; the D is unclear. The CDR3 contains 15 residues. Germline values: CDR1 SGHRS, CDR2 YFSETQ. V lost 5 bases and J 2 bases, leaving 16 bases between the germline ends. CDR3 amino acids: CASSTTHLQNYGYTF. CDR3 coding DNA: TGCGCCAGCAGTACAACACACCTCCAGAACTATGGCTACACCTTC.